This T cell receptor beta chain stems from a study of PD-1 and CTLA-4 blockade in melanoma. This CDR3 region has 15 residues. The germline CDR1 and CDR2 sequences are SEHNR and FQNEAQ (reference sequence). Trimming took off 1 base at V and 5 bases at J, with 11 bases between the two ends. The protocol was immunoSEQ multiplex PCR, while the TCRdb copy is restricted to in-frame clones and leaves out a portion. The sample contains some 7,100 clones, about four fifths of which appear only once. The sample here was CD8+ T cells from peripheral blood, taken before anti-PD-1 treatment. The sequence derives from a human donor with melanoma. This rearrangement joins TRBV7-9 to TRBJ1-4; D remains ambiguous. CDR3 amino acids: CASSLVVGYNEKLFF. The CDR3 region has the DNA TGTGCCAGCAGCTTAGTGGTTGGGTACAATGAAAAACTGTTTTTT.